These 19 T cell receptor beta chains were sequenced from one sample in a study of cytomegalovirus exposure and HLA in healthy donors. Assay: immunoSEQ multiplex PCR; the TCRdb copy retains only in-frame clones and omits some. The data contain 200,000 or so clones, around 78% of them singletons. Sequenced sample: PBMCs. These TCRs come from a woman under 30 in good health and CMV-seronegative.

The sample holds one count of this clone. CDR3 DNA: TGCGCCAGCAGTAGACCGAACACTGAAGCTTTCTTT. This translates into CASSRPNTEAFF. The chain links TRBV10-2 to TRBJ1-1, with D uncertain. V shed 5 bases and J shed 1 base, with 5 bases lying between them. Germline assignment: CDR1 WSHSY and CDR2 SAAADI. The CDR3 has 12 residues.

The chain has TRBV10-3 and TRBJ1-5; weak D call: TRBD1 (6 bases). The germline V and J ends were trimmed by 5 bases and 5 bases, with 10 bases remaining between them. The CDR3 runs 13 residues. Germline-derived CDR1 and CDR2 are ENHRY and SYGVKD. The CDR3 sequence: CAISSRGDQPQHF. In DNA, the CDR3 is TGTGCCATCAGTTCCAGGGGCGATCAGCCCCAGCATTTT.

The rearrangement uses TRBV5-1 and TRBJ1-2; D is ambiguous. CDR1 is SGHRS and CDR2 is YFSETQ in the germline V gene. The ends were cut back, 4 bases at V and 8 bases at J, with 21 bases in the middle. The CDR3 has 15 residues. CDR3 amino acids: CASSDPNNSRRGYTF. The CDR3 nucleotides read TGCGCCAGCAGCGACCCGAACAACTCTAGGAGGGGCTACACCTTC. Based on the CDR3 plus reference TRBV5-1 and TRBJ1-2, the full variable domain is KAGVTQTPRYLIKTRGQQVTLSCSPISGHRSVSWYQQTPGQGLQFLFEYFSETQRNKGNFPGRFSGRQFSNSRSEMNVSTLELGDSALYLCASSDPNNSRRGYTFGSGTRLTVV.

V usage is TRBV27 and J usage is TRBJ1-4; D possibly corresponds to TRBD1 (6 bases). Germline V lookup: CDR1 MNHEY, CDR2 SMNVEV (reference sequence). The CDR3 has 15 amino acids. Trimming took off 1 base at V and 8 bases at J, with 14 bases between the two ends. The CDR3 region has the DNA TGTGCCAGCAGTTTATTCCCTCGACAGGCCGAAAAACTGTTTTTT. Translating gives CASSLFPRQAEKLFF.

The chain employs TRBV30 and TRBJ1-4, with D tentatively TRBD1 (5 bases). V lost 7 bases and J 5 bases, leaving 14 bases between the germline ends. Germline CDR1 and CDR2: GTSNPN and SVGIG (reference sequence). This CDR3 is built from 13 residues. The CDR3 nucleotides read TGTGCCTCTCCCCGGGACGGCAATGAAAAACTGTTTTTT. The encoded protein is CASPRDGNEKLFF.

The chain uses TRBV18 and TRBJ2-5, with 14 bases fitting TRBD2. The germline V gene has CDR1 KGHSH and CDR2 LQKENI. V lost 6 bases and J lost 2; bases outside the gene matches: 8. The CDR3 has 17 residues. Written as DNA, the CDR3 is TGTGCCAGCTCCGACGGGACTAGCGGGAGTGGGCAAGAGACCCAGTACTTC. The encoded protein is CASSDGTSGSGQETQYF.

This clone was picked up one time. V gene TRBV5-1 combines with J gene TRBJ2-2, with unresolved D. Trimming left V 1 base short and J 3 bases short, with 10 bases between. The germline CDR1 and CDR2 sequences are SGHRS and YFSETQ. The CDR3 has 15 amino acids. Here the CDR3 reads CASSLLSDYTGELFF. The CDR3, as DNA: TGCGCCAGCAGCTTGCTATCCGATTACACCGGGGAGCTGTTTTTT.

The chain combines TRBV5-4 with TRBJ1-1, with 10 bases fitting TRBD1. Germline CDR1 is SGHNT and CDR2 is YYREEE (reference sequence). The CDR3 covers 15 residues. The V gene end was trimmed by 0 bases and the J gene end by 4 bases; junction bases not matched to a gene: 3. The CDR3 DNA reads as TGTGCCAGCAGCTTGGGACAGGGGGCTGGCACTGAAGCTTTCTTT. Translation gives CASSLGQGAGTEAFF. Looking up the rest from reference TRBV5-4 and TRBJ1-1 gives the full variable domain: ETGVTQSPTHLIKTRGQQVTLRCSSQSGHNTVSWYQQALGQGPQFIFQYYREEENGRGNFPPRFSGLQFPNYSSELNVNALELDDSALYLCASSLGQGAGTEAFFGQGTRLTVV.

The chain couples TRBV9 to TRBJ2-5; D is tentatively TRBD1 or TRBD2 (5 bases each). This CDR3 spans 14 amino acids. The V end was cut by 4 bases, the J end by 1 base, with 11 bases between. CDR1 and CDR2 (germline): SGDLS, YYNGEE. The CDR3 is CASSIGTLQETQYF. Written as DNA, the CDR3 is TGTGCCAGCAGCATCGGGACCCTCCAAGAGACCCAGTACTTC.

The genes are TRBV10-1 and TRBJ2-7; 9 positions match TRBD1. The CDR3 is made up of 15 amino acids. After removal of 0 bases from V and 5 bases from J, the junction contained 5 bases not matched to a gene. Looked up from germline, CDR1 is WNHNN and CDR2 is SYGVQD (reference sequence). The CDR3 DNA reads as TGCGCCAGCAGTGAGTCGGGACAGGGTACCAACGAGCAGTACTTC. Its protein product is CASSESGQGTNEQYF.

This CDR3 reads CASSYSGETQYF. The CDR3 coding sequence is TGTGCCAGCAGTTACAGTGGAGAGACCCAGTACTTC. The chain combines TRBV6-6 with TRBJ2-5; D uncertain. This CDR3 has 12 residues. V was shortened by 2 bases and J by 4 bases, with 5 bases between the two germline ends. Looked up from germline, CDR1 is MNHNY and CDR2 is SVGAGI (reference sequence).

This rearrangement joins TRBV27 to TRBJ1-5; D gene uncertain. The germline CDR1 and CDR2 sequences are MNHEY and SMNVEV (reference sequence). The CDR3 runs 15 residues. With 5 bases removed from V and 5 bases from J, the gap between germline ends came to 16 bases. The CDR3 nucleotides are TGTGCCAGCAGTCTCGGACGGTCGGAAGATCAGCCCCAGCATTTT. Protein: CASSLGRSEDQPQHF.

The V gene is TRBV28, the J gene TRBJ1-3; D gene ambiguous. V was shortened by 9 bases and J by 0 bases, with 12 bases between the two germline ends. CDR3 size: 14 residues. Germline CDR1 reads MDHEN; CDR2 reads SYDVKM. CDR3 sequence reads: CASGPDHSGNTIYF. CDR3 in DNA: TGTGCCAGTGGGCCAGATCACTCTGGAAACACCATATATTTT.

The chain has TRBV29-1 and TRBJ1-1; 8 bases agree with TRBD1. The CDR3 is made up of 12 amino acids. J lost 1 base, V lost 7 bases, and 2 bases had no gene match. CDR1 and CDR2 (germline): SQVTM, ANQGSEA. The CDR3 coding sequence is TGCAGCGGGGGACAGGAGAACACTGAAGCTTTCTTT. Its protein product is CSGGQENTEAFF.

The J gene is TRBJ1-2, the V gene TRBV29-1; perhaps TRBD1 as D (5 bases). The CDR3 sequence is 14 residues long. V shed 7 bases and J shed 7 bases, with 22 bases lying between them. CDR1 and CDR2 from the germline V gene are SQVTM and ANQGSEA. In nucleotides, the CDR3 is TGCAGCGCGGGACGATTGACTGATACAAGTGGCTACACCTTC. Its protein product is CSAGRLTDTSGYTF. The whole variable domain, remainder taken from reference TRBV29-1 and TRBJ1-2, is SAVISQKPSRDICQRGTSLTIQCQVDSQVTMMFWYRQQPGQSLTLIATANQGSEATYESGFVIDKFPISRPNLTFSTLTVSNMSPEDSSIYLCSAGRLTDTSGYTFGSGTRLTVV.

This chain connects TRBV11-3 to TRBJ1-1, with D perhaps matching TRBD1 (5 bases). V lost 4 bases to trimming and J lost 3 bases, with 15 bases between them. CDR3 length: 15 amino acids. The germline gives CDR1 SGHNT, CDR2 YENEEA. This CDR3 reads CASSSPLGGHTEAFF. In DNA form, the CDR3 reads TGTGCCAGCAGCTCCCCGCTGGGGGGACACACTGAAGCTTTCTTT.

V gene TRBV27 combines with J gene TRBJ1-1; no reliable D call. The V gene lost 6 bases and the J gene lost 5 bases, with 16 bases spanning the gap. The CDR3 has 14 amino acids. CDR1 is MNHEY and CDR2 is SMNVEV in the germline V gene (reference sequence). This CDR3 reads CASSSDLNPTEAFF. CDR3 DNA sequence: TGTGCCAGCAGCTCCGACCTGAACCCAACTGAAGCTTTCTTT.

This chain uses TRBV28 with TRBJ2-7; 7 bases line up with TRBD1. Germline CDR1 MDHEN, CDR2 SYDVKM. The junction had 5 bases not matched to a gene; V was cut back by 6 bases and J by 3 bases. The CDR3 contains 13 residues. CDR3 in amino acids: CASRRTGSYEQYF. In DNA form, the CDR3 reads TGTGCCAGCAGACGGACAGGAAGCTACGAGCAGTACTTC.

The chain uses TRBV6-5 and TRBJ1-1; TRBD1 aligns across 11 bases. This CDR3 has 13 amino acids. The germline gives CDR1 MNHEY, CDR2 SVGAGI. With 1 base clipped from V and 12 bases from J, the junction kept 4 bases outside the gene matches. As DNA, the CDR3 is TGTGCCAGCAGTTACTACGGGACAGGGGGGACTTTCTTT. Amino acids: CASSYYGTGGTFF.